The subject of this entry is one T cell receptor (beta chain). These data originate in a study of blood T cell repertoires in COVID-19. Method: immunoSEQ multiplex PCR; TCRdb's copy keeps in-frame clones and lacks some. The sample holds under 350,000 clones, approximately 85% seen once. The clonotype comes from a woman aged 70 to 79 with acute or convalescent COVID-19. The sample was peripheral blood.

Written as DNA, the CDR3 is TGCGCCAGCAGCACAGCAGGGGGCGGGGATGGCTACACCTTC. This codes for CASSTAGGGDGYTF. The rearrangement links TRBV5-1 to TRBJ1-2, with 8 nucleotides matching TRBD1. J was trimmed by 6 bases and V by 4 bases; bases with no gene match: 8. Germline V gene data show CDR1 as SGHRS and CDR2 as YFSETQ. The CDR3 length is 14 residues. Variable domain in full (rest from reference TRBV5-1 and TRBJ1-2): KAGVTQTPRYLIKTRGQQVTLSCSPISGHRSVSWYQQTPGQGLQFLFEYFSETQRNKGNFPGRFSGRQFSNSRSEMNVSTLELGDSALYLCASSTAGGGDGYTFGSGTRLTVV.